The 17 T cell receptor beta chains below all came from one sample that was sequenced in a study of regulatory T cells in long-lasting Graves disease (dated by TCRdb to about 2021). According to the study, the label for this sample's time point signals: newly diagnosed GD, antithyroid drugs for less than 3 months. RNA was extracted from PBMCs in TRIzol for both TCR sequencing and RNA sequencing. The library was made by multiplex PCR. The run used an Illumina HiSeq 4000. TCR beta libraries were built with iRepertoire HTBI primers and Arm-PCR amplification of CDR3 regions. TCRdb redid the processing of the public reads, applying fastp at Q25 and MiXCR, and retained in-frame beta chains. Rows with a matching CDR3 protein are joined into one entry that keeps the most common DNA and genes. Counted in this sample were a few hundred thousand distinct CDR3 sequences; 15% of them appeared once. The leading ten clones occupy about 7.8% of the sample.

The same sample was also studied in work on T cells in Graves' hyperthyroidism and ophthalmopathy.

Source: peripheral blood mononuclear cells (PBMCs), taken at new diagnosis, from a patient treated with antithyroid drugs. These receptors were obtained from a woman in her forties with Graves disease. Donor details come from another sample of the same person, matched by shared clones.

This clonotype has ten or more counts. The rearrangement links TRBV14 to TRBJ2-1; possibly TRBD1 or TRBD2 for D (5 bases each). Per germline, CDR1 SGHDN and CDR2 FVKESK. Deletions cut 5 bases from V and 1 base from J, with 12 bases between. The CDR3 contains 15 residues. The DNA of the CDR3 is TGTGCCAGCAGCTGGGGACGGGTATCCTACAATGAGCAGTTCTTC. Its translation: CASSWGRVSYNEQFF.

This clonotype was detected many times. The chain employs TRBV11-3 and TRBJ2-7, with D tentatively TRBD2 (6 bases). The CDR3 extends over 16 amino acids. Between the trimmed V and J ends, which lost 4 bases and 0 bases, there was a span of 16 bases. Per germline, CDR1 SGHNT and CDR2 YENEEA. The CDR3 region is CASSYLGGESSYEQYF. The CDR3 DNA is TGTGCCAGCAGCTATCTCGGGGGTGAGAGCTCCTACGAGCAGTACTTC. The full variable domain, with the rest looked up from reference TRBV11-3 and TRBJ2-7, is EAGVVQSPRYKIIEKKQPVAFWCNPISGHNTLYWYLQNLGQGPELLIRYENEEAVDDSQLPKDRFSAERLKGVDSTLKIQPAELGDSAVYLCASSYLGGESSYEQYFGPGTRLTVT.

This clonotype has more than one count but fewer than ten. Being one base from a much bigger clone, this may be a read error. The chain is built from TRBV12-3 or TRBV12-4 and TRBJ2-7; D unclear. This CDR3 is 11 amino acids long. CDR3 nucleotide sequence: TGTGCCAACAGTTTAGGGCACGAGCAGTACTTC. Translating it yields CANSLGHEQYF.

The chain is built from TRBV11-2 and TRBJ2-1; TRBD2 matches 13 bases. Germline CDR1 reads SGHAT; CDR2 reads FQNNGV. V lost 6 bases and J lost 5; bases outside the gene matches: 7. This CDR3 region has 16 residues. The CDR3 reads CASSSPGTSGNNEQFF. The CDR3 DNA is TGTGCCAGCAGTTCGCCCGGGACTAGCGGGAACAATGAGCAGTTCTTC.

Many counts were recorded for this clonotype. The rearrangement uses TRBV30 and TRBJ2-5; tentatively, D is TRBD2 (6 bases). The CDR3 consists of 15 residues. The V end lost 2 bases, the J end lost 7 bases, and 20 bases lay between the germline ends. The germline CDR1 and CDR2 sequences are GTSNPN and SVGIG (reference sequence). The CDR3 nucleotides read TGTGCCTGGAGTAGTCGGGCCGTAAGGCGGGGGACCCAGTACTTC. Translated: CAWSSRAVRRGTQYF.

This clonotype occurred many times. V usage is TRBV12-3 or TRBV12-4 and J usage is TRBJ2-2; 9 bases are a match to TRBD1. V lost 6 bases, J lost 8 bases, and 4 bases stayed unmatched. There are 13 residues in the CDR3. The CDR3: CASRLQGAGELFF. In DNA, the CDR3 is TGTGCCAGCAGATTACAGGGGGCGGGGGAGCTGTTTTTT.

V is TRBV5-6 and J is TRBJ2-7; the D gene is possibly TRBD1 (5 bases). V was pared by 5 bases and J by 0 bases, with 9 bases between. CDR1 SGHDT and CDR2 YYEEEE come from the germline V gene. The CDR3 is 13 amino acids. CDR3 sequence: CASSQGFSYEQYF. The CDR3 coding sequence is TGTGCCAGCAGTCAGGGATTCTCCTACGAGCAGTACTTC.

This clonotype was picked up many times. CDR3: CATSGLASNQPQHF. The DNA of the CDR3 is TGTGCCACCAGTGGTTTAGCTAGCAATCAGCCCCAGCATTTT. The V gene is TRBV24-1, the J gene TRBJ1-5; no definite D call. Germline CDR1 KGHDR, CDR2 SFDVKD. Trimming took 5 bases from V and 0 from J, leaving 7 bases between them. The CDR3 runs to 14 residues.

This clonotype appeared many times. Here the CDR3 reads CASSFQGRGEKLFF. The CDR3 coding sequence is TGTGCCAGCAGCTTTCAGGGACGGGGAGAAAAACTGTTTTTT. The V call is TRBV7-9, the J call TRBJ1-4; maybe TRBD1 (5 bases). V was clipped by 3 bases and J by 8 bases, with 13 bases between them. This CDR3 has 14 residues. CDR1 and CDR2 (germline): SEHNR, FQNEAQ (reference sequence). Full variable domain (rest looked up from reference TRBV7-9 and TRBJ1-4): DTGVSQNPRHKITKRGQNVTFRCDPISEHNRLYWYRQTLGQGPEFLTYFQNEAQLEKSRLLSDRFSAERPKGSFSTLEIQRTEQGDSAMYLCASSFQGRGEKLFFGSGTQLSVL.

The V gene is TRBV7-3, the J gene TRBJ2-3; D call uncertain. The germline CDR1 and CDR2 sequences are SGHTA and FQGTGA. The CDR3 is 13 amino acids. Trimming pared 5 bases from V and 6 bases from J, leaving 12 bases between. The CDR3 sequence: CASSESPRDTQYF. As DNA, the CDR3 is TGTGCCAGCAGCGAAAGCCCAAGGGATACGCAGTATTTT.

This clonotype has ten or more counts. V gene TRBV6-2 or TRBV6-3 combines with J gene TRBJ2-5; 14 bases are shared with TRBD2. CDR1 is MNHEY, CDR2 SVGEGT, per germline. The ends lost 6 bases at V and 5 bases at J; junction bases unmatched: 5. The length of the CDR3 is 15 residues. CDR3 in amino acids: CASRGGLAGVETQYF. CDR3 nucleotides: TGTGCCAGCAGGGGGGGACTAGCGGGAGTTGAGACCCAGTACTTC.

The gene calls are TRBV13 and TRBJ2-3, with TRBD2 matching 9 bases. The germline V gene encodes CDR1 PRHDT and CDR2 FYEKMQ (reference sequence). The CDR3 extends over 16 amino acids. Trimming at V came to 5 bases and at J to 2 bases, leaving 8 bases not matched to a gene. CDR3 protein: CASSVSGTSYTDTQYF. The CDR3 nucleotides read TGTGCCAGCAGCGTAAGCGGGACTAGCTACACAGATACGCAGTATTTT.

Points on this clonotype: Compared with germline, one end of the junction differs, possibly owing to a read error. This sequence joins TRBV29-1 and TRBJ2-4; D remains unclear. The CDR3 contains 8 residues. Germline values: CDR1 SQVTM, CDR2 ANQGSEA. The CDR3 region is CSTIGFTF. DNA for the CDR3: TGCAGCACCATAGGCTTCACCTTC.

This clonotype has a count of ten or more. This chain links TRBV7-2 with TRBJ2-5; D gene ambiguous. The V and J ends lost 6 bases and 5 bases respectively, with 13 bases between them. Per the germline V gene, CDR1 is SGHTA and CDR2 is FQGNSA. The CDR3 covers 13 residues. DNA of the CDR3: TGTGCCAGCAGTTTACGGAGCAGGGAGACCCAGTACTTC. It yields the protein CASSLRSRETQYF.

This clonotype has ten or more counts. The chain joins TRBV10-3 to TRBJ2-1; 8 bases align to TRBD2. In germline, CDR1 is ENHRY, CDR2 SYGVKD. Trimming at V came to 3 bases and at J to 2 bases, leaving 6 bases not matched to a gene. The CDR3 is 16 amino acids. CDR3 in DNA: TGTGCCATCAGTGATGGCAGCGGGAGAACCTACAATGAGCAGTTCTTC. Amino acid sequence: CAISDGSGRTYNEQFF.

This clonotype was seen ten or more times. V usage is TRBV6-2 or TRBV6-3 and J usage is TRBJ1-2; 11 nucleotides align to TRBD1. Germline V CDR1 and CDR2: MNHEY, SVGEGT. The length of the CDR3 is 15 residues. V dropped 6 bases and J dropped 4; count of bases not matched to a gene: 7. CDR3 loop: CASRAGGQGGYGYTF. In nucleotides, the CDR3 is TGTGCCAGCAGGGCGGGGGGACAGGGGGGCTATGGCTACACCTTC.

The table lists this clonotype with many counts. The chain employs TRBV6-1 and TRBJ1-3; tentative D call: TRBD1 (5 bases). Trimming shortened V by 5 bases and J by 1 base, and 9 bases separated the two germline ends. CDR3 length: 14 residues. Per the germline V gene, CDR1 is MNHNS and CDR2 is SASEGT. The CDR3 here is CASSTGGSGNTIYF. The CDR3 coding sequence is TGTGCCAGCAGTACCGGGGGGTCTGGAAACACCATATATTTT.